Here is one T cell receptor (beta chain) with its context. Its specificity is not known. The data were obtained in a study of T cells after yellow fever vaccination. One entry per CDR3 protein results from TCRdb running MiXCR on the 5' RACE reads. The sample yields hundreds of thousands of distinct CDR3 sequences, roughly 8.7% seen once. Findings of the study overall: Subsequent to the booster, the majority of primary-vaccination clones reappeared (roughly 95% CD4, more than 70% CD8).

This receptor was identified in a man between 18 and 35 years old who received the YFV17D yellow fever vaccine. The sequencing here drew on PBMCs, taken on the day of the first yellow fever vaccination.

CDR3 in DNA: TGCGCCAGCAGCTTGCCGGGGACTAGCGGCAAAAACATTCAGTACTTC. It translates to CASSLPGTSGKNIQYF. This chain joins TRBV5-1 and TRBJ2-4; TRBD2 matches at 11 bases. The germline V gene encodes CDR1 SGHRS and CDR2 YFSETQ. Losses at the gene ends were 1 base for V and 3 bases for J; bases not matched to a gene: 3. The CDR3 runs to 16 residues.